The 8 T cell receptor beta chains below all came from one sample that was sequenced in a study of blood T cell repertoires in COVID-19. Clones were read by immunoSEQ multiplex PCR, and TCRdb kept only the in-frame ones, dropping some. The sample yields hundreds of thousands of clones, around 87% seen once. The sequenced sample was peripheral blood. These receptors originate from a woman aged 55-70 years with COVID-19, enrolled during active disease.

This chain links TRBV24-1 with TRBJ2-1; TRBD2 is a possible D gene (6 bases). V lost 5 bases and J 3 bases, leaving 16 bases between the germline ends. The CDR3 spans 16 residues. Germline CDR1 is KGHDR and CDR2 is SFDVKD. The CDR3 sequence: CATSAWGTENYNEQFF. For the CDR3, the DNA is TGTGCCACCAGTGCCTGGGGGACTGAGAACTACAATGAGCAGTTCTTC.

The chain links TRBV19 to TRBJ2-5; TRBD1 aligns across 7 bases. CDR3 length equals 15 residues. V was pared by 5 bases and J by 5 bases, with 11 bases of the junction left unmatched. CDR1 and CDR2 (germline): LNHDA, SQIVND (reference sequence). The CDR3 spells CASSAPTGFLETQYF. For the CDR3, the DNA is TGTGCCAGTAGTGCTCCGACAGGGTTTCTGGAGACCCAGTACTTC.

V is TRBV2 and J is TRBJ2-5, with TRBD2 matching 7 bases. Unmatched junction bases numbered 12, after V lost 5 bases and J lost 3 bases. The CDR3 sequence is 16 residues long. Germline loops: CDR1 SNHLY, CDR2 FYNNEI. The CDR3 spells CASSSEQGGKKETQYF. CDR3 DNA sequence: TGTGCCAGCAGTTCAGAGCAGGGAGGGAAGAAAGAGACCCAGTACTTC.

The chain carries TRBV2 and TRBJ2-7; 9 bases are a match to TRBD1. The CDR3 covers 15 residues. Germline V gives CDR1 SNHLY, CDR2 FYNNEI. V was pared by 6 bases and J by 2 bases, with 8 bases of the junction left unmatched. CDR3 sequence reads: CASRGGTGKTYEQYF. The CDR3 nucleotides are TGTGCCAGCAGGGGTGGGACAGGGAAAACCTACGAGCAGTACTTC.

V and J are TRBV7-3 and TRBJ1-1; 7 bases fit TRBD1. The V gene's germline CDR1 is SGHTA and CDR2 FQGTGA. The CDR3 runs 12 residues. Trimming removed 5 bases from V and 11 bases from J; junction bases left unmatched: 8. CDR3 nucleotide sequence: TGTGCCAGCAGCCCAGACAGGGTCCGGGCTTTCTTT. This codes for CASSPDRVRAFF.

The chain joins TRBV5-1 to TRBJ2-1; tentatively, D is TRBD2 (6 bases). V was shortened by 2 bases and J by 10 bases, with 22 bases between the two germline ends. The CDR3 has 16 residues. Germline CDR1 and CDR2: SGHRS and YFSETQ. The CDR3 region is CASSFHAGPTTMEQFF. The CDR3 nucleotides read TGCGCCAGCAGCTTTCACGCGGGACCCACCACAATGGAGCAGTTCTTC. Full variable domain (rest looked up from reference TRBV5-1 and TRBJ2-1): KAGVTQTPRYLIKTRGQQVTLSCSPISGHRSVSWYQQTPGQGLQFLFEYFSETQRNKGNFPGRFSGRQFSNSRSEMNVSTLELGDSALYLCASSFHAGPTTMEQFFGPGTRLTVL.

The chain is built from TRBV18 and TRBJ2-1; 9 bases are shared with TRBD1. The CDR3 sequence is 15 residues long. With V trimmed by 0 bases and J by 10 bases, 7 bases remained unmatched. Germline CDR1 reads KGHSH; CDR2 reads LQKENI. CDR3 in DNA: TGTGCCAGCTCACCACCGTTTAACAGGGGGCTCGAGCAGTTCTTC. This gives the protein CASSPPFNRGLEQFF.

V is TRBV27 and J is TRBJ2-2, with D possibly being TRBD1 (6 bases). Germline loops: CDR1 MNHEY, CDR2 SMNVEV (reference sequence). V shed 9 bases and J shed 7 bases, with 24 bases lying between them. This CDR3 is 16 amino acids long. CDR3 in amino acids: CASAARGGSYNGELFF. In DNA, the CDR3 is TGTGCCAGTGCCGCCCGAGGGGGTTCGTATAACGGGGAGCTGTTTTTT.